This is a list of T cell receptor beta chains from one sample in a study of blood T cell repertoires in COVID-19. Produced via immunoSEQ multiplex PCR; TCRdb's table is partial and in-frame only. Here the sample spans fewer than 75,000 clones, 89% being singletons. Sequencing used peripheral blood. Receptors were obtained from an elderly man with acute or convalescent COVID-19. The CDR3 runs from the conserved cysteine through the conserved F or W. Fields, in order: J gene, clone size, V gene, D gene, CDR3 DNA, CDR3 protein. The D gene is left open where the match is weak. Part of the rows lack a size; the others show once, few, many or a class for expanded clones.

>TRBJ1-3|NA|TRBV2|NA
TGTGCCAGCAGAGAAGGACAGGGAAACACCATATATTTT
CASREGQGNTIYF
>TRBJ1-2|NA|TRBV29-1|NA
TGCAGCGTTGAGACTTGGAACAGGGAGTCTGGAGGCTACACCTTC
CSVETWNRESGGYTF
>TRBJ1-1|NA|TRBV6-2/TRBV6-3|NA
TGTGCCAGCAGTTACCTGGGACACGGGAACACTGAAGCTTTCTTT
CASSYLGHGNTEAFF
>TRBJ1-2|NA|TRBV21-1|NA
TGTGCCAGCAGCAATCTCATTATGTGGACGAGGGGACAGGGGGACTATGGCTACACCTTC
CASSNLIMWTRGQGDYGYTF
>TRBJ1-5|NA|TRBV2|TRBD1
TGTGCCAGCAACTTACAGGGGGTAAATCAGCCCCAGCATTTT
CASNLQGVNQPQHF
>TRBJ1-3|NA|TRBV7-9|NA
TGTGCCAGCGTCGCGGGGGTCGGAAACACCATATATTTT
CASVAGVGNTIYF
>TRBJ1-1|NA|TRBV11-3|NA
TGTGCCAGCAGCCAAACAGGGAGAACTGAAGCTTTCTTT
CASSQTGRTEAFF
>TRBJ2-1|NA|TRBV14|TRBD2
TGTGCCAGCAGCCAAGGACTAGCGGGACGGCAGAATGAGCAGTTCTTC
CASSQGLAGRQNEQFF
>TRBJ1-1|NA|TRBV5-1|TRBD1
TGCGCCAGCAGCTTAAGACAGGGGAACACTGAAGCTTTCTTT
CASSLRQGNTEAFF
>TRBJ2-2|NA|TRBV5-1|TRBD2
TGCGCCAGCGTAAGGACTAGCGGGGGCCCCCTCACCGGGGAGCTGTTTTTT
CASVRTSGGPLTGELFF
>TRBJ2-3|NA|TRBV5-1|TRBD2
TGCGCCAGCAGCCCCTCGGGGGGGAACACAGATACGCAGTATTTT
CASSPSGGNTDTQYF
>TRBJ2-5|NA|TRBV11-2|TRBD2
TGTGCCAGCAGGGGACTAGCGGGGCCGCTTCGGGAGACCCAGTACTTC
CASRGLAGPLRETQYF
>TRBJ2-7|NA|TRBV4-1|TRBD1
TGCGCCAGCAGCCAAGAACCGGGACAGGGATACGAGCAGTACTTC
CASSQEPGQGYEQYF
>TRBJ2-7|NA|TRBV2|NA
TGTGCCAGCTACTTTGGCAGGGGTATTGGCGAGCAGTACTTC
CASYFGRGIGEQYF
>TRBJ1-5|few|TRBV4-1|NA
TGCGCCAGCAGCCAGTTTGGTCAGGGGCCCCAGCATTTT
CASSQFGQGPQHF
>TRBJ2-7|once|TRBV4-2|NA
TGTGCCAGCAGCCAAGATGCTAATCACGAGCAGTACTTC
CASSQDANHEQYF
>TRBJ2-7|NA|TRBV3-1/TRBV3-2|TRBD2
TGTGCCAGCAGCCAAGACCTAGCGGGAGCTGAGCAGTACTTC
CASSQDLAGAEQYF
>TRBJ2-3|NA|TRBV5-4|TRBD1
TGTGCCAGCAGCTTGTCGTGGACAGGGCAGCAAGATACGCAGTATTTT
CASSLSWTGQQDTQYF
>TRBJ2-2|NA|TRBV7-3|TRBD1
TGTGCCAGCAGCAAACACCCGGGACAGGGAATCGGGGAGCTGTTTTTT
CASSKHPGQGIGELFF
>TRBJ2-4|NA|TRBV3-1/TRBV3-2|NA
TGTGCCAGCAGCCAAGAAGGGGCAGGGGTTGCCAAAAACATTCAGTACTTC
CASSQEGAGVAKNIQYF
>TRBJ1-1|few|TRBV7-2|NA
TGTGCCAGCAGCTTAGCGATGGGGGGAGGGACTGAAGCTTTCTTT
CASSLAMGGGTEAFF
>TRBJ1-2|NA|TRBV12-3/TRBV12-4|TRBD1
TGTGCCAGCAGACGGACAGGGGCGTATGGCTACACCTTC
CASRRTGAYGYTF
>TRBJ1-5|once|TRBV6-6|TRBD1
TGTGCCACCGAACCGGGACAGGGCCAAAATCAGCCCCAGCATTTT
CATEPGQGQNQPQHF
>TRBJ2-1|NA|TRBV7-6|NA
TGTGCCAGCAGCTTATCATTTAGCGGTTACAATGAGCAGTTCTTC
CASSLSFSGYNEQFF
>TRBJ1-1|NA|TRBV7-9|NA
TGTGCCAGCAGCTTTGGAACGACAGAGAACACTGAAGCTTTCTTT
CASSFGTTENTEAFF
>TRBJ2-7|NA|TRBV13|NA
TGTGCCAGCAGCAACACAGGGATCTCCTACGAGCAGTACTTC
CASSNTGISYEQYF
>TRBJ2-1|NA|TRBV3-1/TRBV3-2|NA
TGTGCCAGCAGCCAAGAGCCTCCCAGCTCCTACAATGAGCAGTTCTTC
CASSQEPPSSYNEQFF
>TRBJ2-3|NA|TRBV24-1|TRBD2
TGTGCCACCAGTGATTTGAGCGGGGGGGCCTCAGATACGCAGTATTTT
CATSDLSGGASDTQYF
>TRBJ2-5|NA|TRBV7-2|NA
TGTGCCAGCAGCTCGACAGGGACTGGCGAGACCCAGTACTTC
CASSSTGTGETQYF
>TRBJ1-3|NA|TRBV4-1|NA
TGCGCCAGCAGCCAACCAGGGTCTGGAAACACCATATATTTT
CASSQPGSGNTIYF
>TRBJ2-1|NA|TRBV28|TRBD2
TGTGCCAGCAGTCCCGCTGGGACTAGCGGGAACAATGAGCAGTTCTTC
CASSPAGTSGNNEQFF
>TRBJ2-7|NA|TRBV7-8|NA
TGTGCCAGCAGCTTGGACAGTTTCACTCCCTACGAGCAGTACTTC
CASSLDSFTPYEQYF
>TRBJ1-6|few|TRBV7-9|NA
TGTGCCAGCAGCGCGCGGTTGGATTCACCCCTCCACTTT
CASSARLDSPLHF
>TRBJ2-7|once|TRBV3-1/TRBV3-2|TRBD1
TGTGCCAGCAGCCAAGCCGGGACAGGGTACGAGCAGTACTTC
CASSQAGTGYEQYF
>TRBJ1-5|NA|TRBV18|TRBD1
TGTGCCAGCTCAGGCTCCCAGGGGGTGAATCAGCCCCAGCATTTT
CASSGSQGVNQPQHF
>TRBJ2-1|NA|TRBV10-3|TRBD1
TGTGCCATCAGTGTAGGTTCGGGACAGGTAAATGAGCAGTTCTTC
CAISVGSGQVNEQFF
>TRBJ1-6|NA|TRBV27|NA
TGTGCCAGCTCCCTCATGGGGGCATCACCCCTCCACTTT
CASSLMGASPLHF
>TRBJ1-1|NA|TRBV5-8|NA
TGTGCCAGCACCAAAAATCAGGGGTTAACTGAAGCTTTCTTT
CASTKNQGLTEAFF
>TRBJ1-4|NA|TRBV10-2|NA
TGCGCCAGCAGTGAGTCGACAGGAACTAATGAAAAACTGTTTTTT
CASSESTGTNEKLFF
>TRBJ2-7|few|TRBV30|NA
TGTGCCTCAGCGGACGGATTGTCCTACGAGCAGTACTTC
CASADGLSYEQYF
>TRBJ2-7|NA|TRBV10-1|NA
TGCGCCAGCAGTGAGTCCGGGACAACCTACGAGCAGTACTTC
CASSESGTTYEQYF
>TRBJ2-1|NA|TRBV5-1|NA
TGCGCCAGCAGTTGGGAAGCGGGCCCAGGGGGTGAGCAGTTCTTC
CASSWEAGPGGEQFF
>TRBJ1-3|NA|TRBV6-5|TRBD1
TGTGCCAGCAGCGGACAGGGGAACTCTGGAAACACCATATATTTT
CASSGQGNSGNTIYF
>TRBJ2-3|NA|TRBV18|NA
TGTGCCAGCTCACGAGACAGCAGCACAGATACGCAGTATTTT
CASSRDSSTDTQYF
>TRBJ2-5|NA|TRBV6-1|TRBD1
TGTGCCAGCAGTGAATGGTCAGGGGGAGAGACCCAGTACTTC
CASSEWSGGETQYF
>TRBJ1-2|NA|TRBV25-1|NA
TGTGCCAGCAGAGAGACCCTGGACGCGGTAGAGGGAGGCTACACCTTC
CASRETLDAVEGGYTF
>TRBJ1-2|NA|TRBV19|TRBD1
TGTGCCAGTAGTATAGGGACAGGGATTTCAGGAAGCGGCTATGGCTACACCTTC
CASSIGTGISGSGYGYTF
>TRBJ1-4|NA|TRBV2|NA
TGTGCCAGCATCAACCGGGGGACTCGTAATGAAAAACTGTTTTTT
CASINRGTRNEKLFF
>TRBJ1-5|few|TRBV3-1/TRBV3-2|NA
TGTGCCAGCAGCCAAGTTCTCAATCAGCCCCAGCATTTT
CASSQVLNQPQHF
>TRBJ2-1|once|TRBV30|NA
TGTGCCTGGAGTCTGTGGCCCGATGAGCAGTTCTTC
CAWSLWPDEQFF
>TRBJ1-1|once|TRBV6-5|NA
TGTGCCAGCAGCGGGGACTTACCTCGAGGACCTGAAGCTTTCTTT
CASSGDLPRGPEAFF
>TRBJ1-4|NA|TRBV23-1|NA
TGCGCCAGCAGTCAATATGCCCAGCCCGGGGGAAAACTGTTTTTT
CASSQYAQPGGKLFF